This entry lists 31 T cell receptor beta chains sequenced from one sample in a study of T cells after somatic rescue of genetic block. TCRdb's copy holds only in-frame clones and misses some; the assay was immunoSEQ multiplex PCR. The sample lists 68,000 or so clones, about nine tenths occurring once. The sequencing sample was made of peripheral blood mononuclear cells (PBMCs). The receptors originated from a man aged 40-50 years.

CDR3 protein: CASSQSDYNEKLFF. DNA for the CDR3: TGTGCCAGCAGCCAATCCGATTATAATGAAAAACTGTTTTTT. V and J are TRBV14 and TRBJ1-4; D is ambiguous. V was clipped by 2 bases and J by 4 bases, with 8 bases between them. Germline assignment: CDR1 SGHDN and CDR2 FVKESK. This CDR3 spans 14 amino acids.

The chain recombines TRBV9 with TRBJ2-3, with D perhaps matching TRBD1 or TRBD2 (5 bases each). V was clipped by 3 bases and J by 1 base, with 12 bases between them. The CDR3 has 15 amino acids. Looked up from germline, CDR1 is SGDLS and CDR2 is YYNGEE. This CDR3 is CASSGGTTGTDTQYF. In DNA, the CDR3 is TGTGCCAGCAGCGGAGGGACCACCGGCACAGATACGCAGTATTTT.

For the CDR3, the DNA is TGTGCCAGCAGTGAAGACGGGACAGTCAAAAGGTATCAGCCCCAGCATTTT. As protein: CASSEDGTVKRYQPQHF. The chain recombines TRBV6-1 with TRBJ1-5; the match to TRBD1 covers 7 bases. CDR1 and CDR2 (germline): MNHNS, SASEGT. V dropped 1 base and J dropped 5; count of bases not matched to a gene: 11. The CDR3 has 17 residues.

V is TRBV29-1 and J is TRBJ1-1; no definite D call. V was pared by 5 bases and J by 0 bases, with 16 bases between. From germline, CDR1 is SQVTM and CDR2 ANQGSEA. This CDR3 is built from 15 residues. The CDR3 region has the DNA TGCAGCGTTCCCGCCGCCTCCCGAATGAACACTGAAGCTTTCTTT. Residues: CSVPAASRMNTEAFF.

This rearrangement joins TRBV30 to TRBJ1-1, with D unresolved. CDR3 length equals 12 residues. With 4 bases removed from V and 2 bases from J, the gap between germline ends came to 8 bases. CDR1 and CDR2 (germline): GTSNPN, SVGIG (reference sequence). The CDR3 DNA reads as TGTGCCTGGACCAGCGCTAACACTGAAGCTTTCTTT. As protein: CAWTSANTEAFF.

On this clone itself: The sample contains more than one DNA sequence encoding this CDR3. The J gene is TRBJ2-1, the V gene TRBV11-2, with 8 bases lining up with TRBD1. The CDR3 is 14 residues long. J lost 2 bases, V lost 4 bases, and 1 base had no gene match. Germline V CDR1 and CDR2: SGHAT, FQNNGV. CDR3 in amino acids: CASSSGGPYNEQFF. Written as DNA, the CDR3 is TGTGCCAGCAGCTCAGGGGGCCCCTACAATGAGCAGTTCTTC.

The CDR3 reads CASSLVASTDTQYF. CDR3 nucleotide sequence: TGCGCCAGCAGCTTGGTGGCCAGCACAGATACGCAGTATTTT. V is TRBV5-1 and J is TRBJ2-3; D uncertain. Trimming cost V 0 bases and J 0 bases, with 5 bases left between them. The CDR3 length is 14 residues. Germline CDR1 and CDR2: SGHRS and YFSETQ.

The V call is TRBV4-1, the J call TRBJ2-7; perhaps TRBD2 as D (6 bases). Between the trimmed V and J ends, which lost 1 base and 2 bases, there was a span of 18 bases. This CDR3 region has 17 residues. Germline loops: CDR1 MGHRA, CDR2 YSYEKL. The CDR3 coding sequence is TGCGCCAGCAGCCAAGGTTGGTGGAGGGTCCCACCCTACGAGCAGTACTTC. This gives the protein CASSQGWWRVPPYEQYF.

This chain's CDR3 is CASRRLAGQGAWEQYF. CDR3 nucleotides: TGTGCCAGCAGAAGATTAGCGGGACAGGGGGCTTGGGAGCAGTACTTC. This chain uses TRBV2 with TRBJ2-7, with 12 bases lining up with TRBD1. The CDR3 has 16 amino acids. The V gene end was trimmed by 6 bases and the J gene end by 7 bases; junction bases not matched to a gene: 13. In germline, CDR1 is SNHLY, CDR2 FYNNEI.

The chain combines TRBV5-4 with TRBJ2-6; weak D call: TRBD1 (6 bases). Trimming took 2 bases from V and 0 from J, leaving 12 bases between them. The germline V gene encodes CDR1 SGHNT and CDR2 YYREEE (reference sequence). The CDR3 spans 17 residues. CDR3 nucleotides: TGTGCCAGCAGCTTCAGGACGGACAGCTCTGGGGCCAACGTCCTGACTTTC. This encodes CASSFRTDSSGANVLTF.

The table lists this clone with a count of one. The chain is built from TRBV27 and TRBJ2-7, with D perhaps TRBD1 (8 bases). Trimming pared 8 bases from V and 2 bases from J, leaving 16 bases between. The CDR3 totals 14 residues. Germline V gene data show CDR1 as MNHEY and CDR2 as SMNVEV (reference sequence). CDR3 DNA sequence: TGTGCCAGCCGTAGGGGGGGACAGGCCTACGAGCAGTACTTC. Residues: CASRRGGQAYEQYF.

The V call is TRBV6-1, the J call TRBJ1-5; perhaps TRBD1 as D (6 bases). Germline lookup yields CDR1 MNHNS and CDR2 SASEGT. Trimming shortened V by 1 base and J by 9 bases, and 16 bases separated the two germline ends. The CDR3 has 15 amino acids. CDR3 amino acids: CASSEVVTGKLPQHF. DNA for the CDR3: TGTGCCAGCAGTGAAGTTGTCACAGGGAAATTGCCCCAGCATTTT.

The chain combines TRBV28 with TRBJ1-1; 7 bases are a match to TRBD1. Germline V gene lookup returns CDR1 MDHEN and CDR2 SYDVKM. The trim removed 5 bases at V and 2 bases at J, leaving 8 bases unmatched. The CDR3 is 15 amino acids. The CDR3 sequence: CASSIPGTANTEAFF. CDR3 nucleotide sequence: TGTGCCAGCAGTATCCCCGGGACAGCTAACACTGAAGCTTTCTTT.

The rearrangement uses TRBV29-1 and TRBJ2-7; D is possibly TRBD1 (5 bases). The CDR3 is 12 amino acids. The germline V gene has CDR1 SQVTM and CDR2 ANQGSEA. Trimming shortened V by 1 base and J by 5 bases, and 9 bases separated the two germline ends. The CDR3 nucleotides are TGCAGCGTTGAAGCTCAAGGGGACGAGCAGTACTTC. It codes for CSVEAQGDEQYF.

Details on this clone: One end of the junction does not line up with germline, which may come from a read error. The same CDR3 arises from other DNA sequences in this sample as well. The V and J genes are TRBV27 and TRBJ1-5; D unresolved. Germline CDR1 reads MNHEY; CDR2 reads SMNVEV (reference sequence). CDR3 length equals 14 residues. Here the CDR3 reads CASSRLRGAQPQHF. In nucleotides, the CDR3 is TGTGCCAGCAGTCGCCTGCGGGGTGCGCAGCCCCAACATTTT.

This chain connects TRBV18 to TRBJ1-1; D is undetermined. Germline V gene sequence: CDR1 KGHSH, CDR2 LQKENI. The germline V and J ends were trimmed by 3 bases and 4 bases, with 12 bases remaining between them. The CDR3 totals 14 residues. In DNA, the CDR3 is TGTGCCAGCTCACCCCTTGCAGGCAGCACTGAAGCTTTCTTT. It encodes CASSPLAGSTEAFF.

This chain joins TRBV7-2 and TRBJ2-3; TRBD1 aligns across 8 bases. The CDR3 spans 15 residues. CDR1 is SGHTA, CDR2 FQGNSA, per germline. The trim removed 1 base at V and 5 bases at J, leaving 5 bases unmatched. DNA of the CDR3: TGTGCCAGCAGCTTAGTTCAGGGGGCAGGAGATACGCAGTATTTT. This sequence encodes CASSLVQGAGDTQYF.

This sequence joins TRBV7-2 and TRBJ2-3, with a possible D match to TRBD2 (6 bases). Germline assignment: CDR1 SGHTA and CDR2 FQGNSA. The CDR3 contains 16 residues. V dropped 1 base and J dropped 7 bases, with 18 bases sitting between them. The CDR3 DNA follows: TGTGCCAGCAGCTTAGTGGCGGGGTGGAGGACGTATACGCAGTATTTT. Protein sequence: CASSLVAGWRTYTQYF.

DNA for the CDR3: TGTGCCAGCAGCAAAAACAGGGCAACTAATGAAAAACTGTTTTTT. Translation: CASSKNRATNEKLFF. The chain couples TRBV9 to TRBJ1-4; TRBD1 might be the D (6 bases). This CDR3 is built from 15 residues. Germline-derived CDR1 and CDR2 are SGDLS and YYNGEE. V shed 4 bases and J shed 0 bases, with 10 bases lying between them.

This clone was counted a single time. V gene TRBV2 combines with J gene TRBJ1-1, with D tentatively TRBD1 (5 bases). Between the trimmed V and J ends, which lost 3 bases and 3 bases, there was a span of 11 bases. CDR3 length: 14 amino acids. CDR1 SNHLY and CDR2 FYNNEI come from the germline V gene. CDR3 bases: TGTGCCAGCAGTGAGGAGGGGTCGGACACTGAAGCTTTCTTT. Translating it yields CASSEEGSDTEAFF.

The chain employs TRBV5-1 and TRBJ2-2; 10 bases agree with TRBD2. Germline V lookup: CDR1 SGHRS, CDR2 YFSETQ. This CDR3 has 15 residues. V shed 2 bases, J shed 6 bases, and the junction held 4 bases outside the gene matches. CDR3 residues: CASSFPLAGAGELFF. CDR3 bases: TGCGCCAGCAGCTTCCCTCTAGCGGGAGCCGGGGAGCTGTTTTTT.

The V and J genes are TRBV7-2 and TRBJ2-7; weak D call: TRBD2 (6 bases). The CDR3 is made up of 14 amino acids. Trimming took off 1 base at V and 2 bases at J, with 9 bases between the two ends. The germline gives CDR1 SGHTA, CDR2 FQGNSA. The CDR3 nucleotides read TGTGCCAGCAGCTTAGTCGCGGGGACCTACGAGCAGTACTTC. Encoded protein: CASSLVAGTYEQYF.

The chain recombines TRBV7-9 with TRBJ2-1, with D tentatively TRBD1 (6 bases). The V end was cut by 5 bases, the J end by 8 bases, with 13 bases between. The germline gives CDR1 SEHNR, CDR2 FQNEAQ (reference sequence). This CDR3 region has 13 residues. CDR3 sequence (DNA): TGTGCCAGCAGCCAAGGGGGATACGATGAGCAGTTCTTC. This codes for CASSQGGYDEQFF.

V usage is TRBV7-6 and J usage is TRBJ2-6; 9 positions agree with TRBD1. CDR3 length equals 16 residues. From germline, CDR1 is SGHVS and CDR2 FNYEAQ. Losses at the gene ends were 2 bases for V and 2 bases for J; bases not matched to a gene: 1. CDR3 bases: TGTGCCAGCAGCTTACGGGACAGGGCTGGGGCCAACGTCCTGACTTTC. Residues: CASSLRDRAGANVLTF.

This clone has only one observation. The rearrangement links TRBV28 to TRBJ1-5, with D possibly being TRBD1 (6 bases). The V and J ends lost 2 bases and 4 bases respectively, with 12 bases between them. The CDR3 spans 15 residues. The V gene's germline CDR1 is MDHEN and CDR2 SYDVKM. Written as DNA, the CDR3 is TGTGCCAGCAGTTTAACGGGGGCGCGGAATCAGCCCCAGCATTTT. It translates to CASSLTGARNQPQHF.

This chain links TRBV6-5 with TRBJ2-7; unclear D gene. CDR1 and CDR2 (germline): MNHEY, SVGAGI. There are 15 residues in the CDR3. V shed 0 bases and J shed 1 base, with 10 bases lying between them. The CDR3 DNA follows: TGTGCCAGCAGTTACTCTGCATGGGGATCCTACGAGCAGTACTTC. Its protein is CASSYSAWGSYEQYF.

J is TRBJ2-3 and V is TRBV11-3; D remains unclear. Germline V gene lookup returns CDR1 SGHNT and CDR2 YENEEA. This CDR3 spans 13 amino acids. Trimming removed 5 bases at V and 5 bases at J, with 11 bases between. CDR3 in amino acids: CASSPTRRDTQYF. DNA for the CDR3: TGTGCCAGCAGCCCCACCCGGCGAGATACGCAGTATTTT.

This clone was observed once. The CDR3 spells CASSYLAGGGELFF. CDR3 DNA sequence: TGTGCCAGCAGCTACCTAGCGGGAGGCGGGGAGCTGTTTTTT. V and J are TRBV7-9 and TRBJ2-2; 11 bases are a match to TRBD2. This CDR3 contains 14 residues. Germline CDR1 is SEHNR and CDR2 is FQNEAQ (reference sequence). V lost 4 bases and J lost 7; bases outside the gene matches: 2. The full variable domain, completed using reference TRBV7-9 and TRBJ2-2, is DTGVSQNPRHKITKRGQNVTFRCDPISEHNRLYWYRQTLGQGPEFLTYFQNEAQLEKSRLLSDRFSAERPKGSFSTLEIQRTEQGDSAMYLCASSYLAGGGELFFGEGSRLTVL.

This chain joins TRBV6-6 and TRBJ1-2, with 9 positions matching TRBD1. Germline V gene data show CDR1 as MNHNY and CDR2 as SVGAGI (reference sequence). This CDR3 has 15 amino acids. The J segment lost 4 bases and the V segment lost 2 bases, leaving 5 bases of the junction unmatched. CDR3 DNA: TGTGCCAGCAGTTACGCGCCGACAGGGGGCTATGGCTACACCTTC. Its translation: CASSYAPTGGYGYTF.

The CDR3 nucleotides read TGTGCCAGCTCACCGCCGGGACTAGCGGGAGGGCTTTTCGAGCAGTACTTC. It is translated as CASSPPGLAGGLFEQYF. The V gene is TRBV18, the J gene TRBJ2-7; 16 positions match TRBD2. CDR1 is KGHSH and CDR2 is LQKENI in the germline V gene. V shed 3 bases and J 6 bases; nucleotides not matched to a gene: 8. The CDR3 is made up of 17 amino acids.

This clone is a singleton in its sample. The chain is built from TRBV19 and TRBJ2-6; D call uncertain. Germline V gene data show CDR1 as LNHDA and CDR2 as SQIVND (reference sequence). Trimming cost V 3 bases and J 3 bases, with 6 bases left between them. This CDR3 contains 14 residues. The CDR3 is CASSMGRGANVLTF. CDR3 sequence (DNA): TGTGCCAGTAGTATGGGTCGTGGGGCCAACGTCCTGACTTTC.